This T cell receptor (beta chain) emerged from a study of blood T cells in healthy people across ages. Whole-study results and caveats: Naive and antigen-experienced cells could not be conclusively compared, given unsorted PBMCs.

V was pared by 4 bases and J by 1 base, with 17 bases between. The germline V gene has CDR1 SGHDN and CDR2 FVKESK. The CDR3 covers 17 residues. The authors ran a second PCR of about 7 to 11 cycles using a sample-barcoded 5' primer and a J-beta primer mix. Per sample, CDR3-containing paired-end reads numbered at least 3 million. TCRdb independently ran MiXCR on the 5' RACE reads; one entry per CDR3 protein. The sample lists about 380,000 distinct CDR3 sequences, over 45% occurring once. About this clonotype: Antigen unknown.

Sequenced material: blood. The V call is TRBV14, the J call TRBJ2-1; D might be TRBD1 or TRBD2, each matching 5 bases. This clonotype was obtained from a man aged 60-69 years in good health. The CDR3 coding sequence is TGTGCCAGCAGCCGAAGCGAGGGGTTTCGATCCTACAATGAGCAGTTCTTC. This codes for CASSRSEGFRSYNEQFF.